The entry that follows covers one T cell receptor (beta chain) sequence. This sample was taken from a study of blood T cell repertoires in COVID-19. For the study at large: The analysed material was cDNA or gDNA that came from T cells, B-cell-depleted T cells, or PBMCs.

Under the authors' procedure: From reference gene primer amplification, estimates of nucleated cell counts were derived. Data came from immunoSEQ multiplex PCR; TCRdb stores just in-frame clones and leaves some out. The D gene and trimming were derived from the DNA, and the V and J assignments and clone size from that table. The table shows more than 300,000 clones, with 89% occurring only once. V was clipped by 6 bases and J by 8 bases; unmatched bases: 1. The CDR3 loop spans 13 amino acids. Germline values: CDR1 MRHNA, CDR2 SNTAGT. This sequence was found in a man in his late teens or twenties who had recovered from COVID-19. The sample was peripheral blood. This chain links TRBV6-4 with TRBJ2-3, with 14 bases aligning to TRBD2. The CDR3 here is CASSGLAGGTQYF. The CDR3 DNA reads TGTGCCAGCAGCGGACTAGCGGGAGGTACGCAGTATTTT.